Sequencing of this TCR beta chain was carried out in a study of CD8 T cells in ankylosing spondylitis. Study outcomes and limitations: Ankylosing spondylitis blood appeared to be characterized by a TCR beta motif of eight highly homologous variants.

TCRdb re-called the 5' RACE reads through MiXCR, storing one row per CDR3 protein. This sample has fewer than 550,000 distinct CDR3 sequences, with about 5.4% found just once. This CDR3 has 13 amino acids. Trimming removed 2 bases from V and 10 bases from J, with 12 bases in between. Germline loops: CDR1 DFQATT, CDR2 SNEGSKA (reference sequence). This clonotype was seen many times. Its cognate antigen is unknown. This chain links TRBV20-1 with TRBJ1-6; D may be TRBD1 (6 bases). The receptor's source is a male donor with ankylosing spondylitis. Sequences were obtained from blood, either unsorted or a sorted T cell fraction (not recorded which). The CDR3 here is CSARRRGGSPLHF. DNA for the CDR3: TGCAGTGCTAGAAGGAGGGGGGGGTCACCCCTCCACTTT.